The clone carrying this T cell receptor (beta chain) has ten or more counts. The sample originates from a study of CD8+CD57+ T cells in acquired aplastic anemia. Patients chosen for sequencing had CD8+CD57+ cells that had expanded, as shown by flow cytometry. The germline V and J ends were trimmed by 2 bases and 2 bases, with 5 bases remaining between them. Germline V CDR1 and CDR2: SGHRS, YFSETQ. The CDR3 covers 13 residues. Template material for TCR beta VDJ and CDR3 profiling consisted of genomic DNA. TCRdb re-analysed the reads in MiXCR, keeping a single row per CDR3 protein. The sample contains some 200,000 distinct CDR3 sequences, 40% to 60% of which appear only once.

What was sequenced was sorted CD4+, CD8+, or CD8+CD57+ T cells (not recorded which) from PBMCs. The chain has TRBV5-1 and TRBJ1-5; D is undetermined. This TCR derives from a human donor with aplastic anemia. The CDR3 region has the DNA TGCGCCAGCAGCTTTGAGGGCAATCAGCCCCAGCATTTT. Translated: CASSFEGNQPQHF. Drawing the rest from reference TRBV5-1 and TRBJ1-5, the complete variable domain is KAGVTQTPRYLIKTRGQQVTLSCSPISGHRSVSWYQQTPGQGLQFLFEYFSETQRNKGNFPGRFSGRQFSNSRSEMNVSTLELGDSALYLCASSFEGNQPQHFGDGTRLSIL.